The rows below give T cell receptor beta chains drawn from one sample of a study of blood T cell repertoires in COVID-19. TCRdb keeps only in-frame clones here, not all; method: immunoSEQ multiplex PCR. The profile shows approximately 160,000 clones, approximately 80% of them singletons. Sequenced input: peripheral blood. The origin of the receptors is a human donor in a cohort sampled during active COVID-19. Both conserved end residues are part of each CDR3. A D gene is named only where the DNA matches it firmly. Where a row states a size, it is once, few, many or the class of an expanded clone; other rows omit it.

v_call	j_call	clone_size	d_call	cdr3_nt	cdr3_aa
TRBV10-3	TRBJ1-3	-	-	TGTGCCATCAGTTACAGGGACGCCATATATTTT	CAISYRDAIYF
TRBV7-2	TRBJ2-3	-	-	TGTGCCAGCAGCTTATTCCCAGGGTCTATAACGCAGTATTTT	CASSLFPGSITQYF
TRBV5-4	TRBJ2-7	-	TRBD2	TGTGCCAGCAGCCCCGGTAGCGGGGCCTCCTACGAGCAGTACTTC	CASSPGSGASYEQYF
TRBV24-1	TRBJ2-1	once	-	TGTGCCACCAGTGACCTTTACAATGAGCAGTTCTTC	CATSDLYNEQFF
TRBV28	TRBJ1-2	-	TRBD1	TGTGCCAGCAGGCCACAGGGGACTAACTATGGCTACACCTTC	CASRPQGTNYGYTF
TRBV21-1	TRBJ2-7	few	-	TGTGCCAGCAGCAAACGGGGGGACAGGGACCCCTCCTACGAGCAGTACTTC	CASSKRGDRDPSYEQYF
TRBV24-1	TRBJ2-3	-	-	TGTGCCACCAGTGGATTCGGGGGAGAGGCAGATACGCAGTATTTT	CATSGFGGEADTQYF
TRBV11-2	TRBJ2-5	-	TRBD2	TGTGCCAGCAGCTTACTTCCGGGACTACAAGAGACCCAGTACTTC	CASSLLPGLQETQYF
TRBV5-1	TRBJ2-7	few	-	TGCGCCAGCAGGGTTGGGCAGGAGGTCGGCTACTACGAGCAGTACTTC	CASRVGQEVGYYEQYF
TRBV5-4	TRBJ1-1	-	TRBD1	TGTGCCAGCAGCTTCGGACAGGGAGATACTGAAGCTTTCTTT	CASSFGQGDTEAFF
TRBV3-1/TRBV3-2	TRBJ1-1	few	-	TGTGCCAGCAGCCAAGGAAAAGGGGCTGAAGCTTTCTTT	CASSQGKGAEAFF
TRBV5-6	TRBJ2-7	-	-	TGTGCCAGCAGCTTGTTCGATGGGGTTGCGGGCTACGAGCAGTACTTC	CASSLFDGVAGYEQYF
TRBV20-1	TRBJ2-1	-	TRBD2	TGCAGTGCTAGTCGGGGGGGTAGGAATGAGCAGTTCTTC	CSASRGGRNEQFF